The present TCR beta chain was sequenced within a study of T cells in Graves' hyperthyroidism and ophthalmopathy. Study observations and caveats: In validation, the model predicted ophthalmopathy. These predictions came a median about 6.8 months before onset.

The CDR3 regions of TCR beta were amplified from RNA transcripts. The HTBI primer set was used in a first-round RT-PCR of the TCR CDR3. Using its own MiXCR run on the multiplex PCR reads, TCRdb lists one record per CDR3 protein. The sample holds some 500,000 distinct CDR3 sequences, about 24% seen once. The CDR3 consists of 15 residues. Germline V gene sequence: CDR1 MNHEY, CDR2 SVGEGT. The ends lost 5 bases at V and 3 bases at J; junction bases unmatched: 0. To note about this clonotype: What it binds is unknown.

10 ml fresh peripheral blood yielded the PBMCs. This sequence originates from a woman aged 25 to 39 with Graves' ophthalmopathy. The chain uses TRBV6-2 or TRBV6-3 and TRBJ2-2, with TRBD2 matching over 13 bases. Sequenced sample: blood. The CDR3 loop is CASSGTSGDTGELFF. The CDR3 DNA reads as TGTGCCAGCAGTGGGACTAGCGGGGACACCGGGGAGCTGTTTTTT.